This T cell receptor (beta chain) was retrieved from a study of blood T cell repertoires in COVID-19. All enrollees were roughly 18 to 90 years old and from around 25 US areas. Some clones are missing from TCRdb's copy, which holds only in-frame ones; the method was immunoSEQ multiplex PCR. The table records fewer than 350,000 clones, 88% of them present only once. This sequence was found in a woman aged 25 to 39 who had been exposed to COVID-19. Sequencing was carried out using PBMCs or T cells enriched from blood (not recorded which).

The CDR3 region is CASRLAREVNTGELFF. CDR3 DNA sequence: TGTGCAAGTCGCTTAGCGCGGGAGGTGAACACCGGGGAGCTGTTTTTT. The rearrangement links TRBV12-2 to TRBJ2-2; the D segment call TRBD2 is taken from the table without a DNA check. TRBV12-2 is noted as a pseudogene. This CDR3 is built from 16 residues.